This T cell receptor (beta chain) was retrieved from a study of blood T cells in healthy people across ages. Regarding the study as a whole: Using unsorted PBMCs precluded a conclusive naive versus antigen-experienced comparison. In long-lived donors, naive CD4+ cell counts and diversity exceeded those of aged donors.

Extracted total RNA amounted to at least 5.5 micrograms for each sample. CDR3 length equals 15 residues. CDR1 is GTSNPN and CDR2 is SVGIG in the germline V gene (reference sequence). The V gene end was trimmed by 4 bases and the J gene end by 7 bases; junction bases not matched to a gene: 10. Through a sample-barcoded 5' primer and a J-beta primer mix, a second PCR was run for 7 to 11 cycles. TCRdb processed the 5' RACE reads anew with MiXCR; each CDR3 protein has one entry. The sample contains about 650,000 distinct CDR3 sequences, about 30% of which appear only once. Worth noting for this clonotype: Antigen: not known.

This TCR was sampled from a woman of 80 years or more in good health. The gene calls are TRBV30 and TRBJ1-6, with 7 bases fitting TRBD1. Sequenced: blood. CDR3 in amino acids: CAWNYGGQHNSPLHF. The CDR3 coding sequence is TGTGCCTGGAATTATGGGGGACAGCACAATTCACCCCTCCACTTT.